A selection of T cell receptor beta chains follows, all from one sample in a study of control samples from healthy donors and cancer patients. The protocol was immunoSEQ multiplex PCR, while the TCRdb copy is restricted to in-frame clones and leaves out a portion. The sample carries fewer than 500,000 clones, about 93% recorded once. The sequenced sample was PBMCs. The source is a man aged 35-49 years with head and neck cancer. The CDR3 runs from the conserved cysteine through the conserved F or W. A D gene is named only where the DNA matches it firmly.

d_call,v_call,j_call,cdr3_aa
NA,TRBV6-1,TRBJ2-3,CASSERTPSGTDTQYF
NA,TRBV5-1,TRBJ2-5,CASSPGAEETQYF
NA,TRBV4-1,TRBJ1-5,CASSQVMGGQPQHF
NA,TRBV12-3/TRBV12-4,TRBJ1-1,CASIPLDTEAFF
TRBD1,TRBV28,TRBJ2-2,CASSLYPAGGGGELFF
NA,TRBV19,TRBJ1-4,CASSISRGTNEKLFF
NA,TRBV28,TRBJ1-2,CASSLYQGPDGYTF
TRBD1,TRBV27,TRBJ2-7,CASSASPPGTDTYEQYF
NA,TRBV18,TRBJ1-1,CASQTSRNMNTEAFF
NA,TRBV28,TRBJ2-4,CASSFQYGGVAKNIQYF
TRBD1,TRBV6-2/TRBV6-3,TRBJ1-5,CASSRQGYNQPQHF
NA,TRBV7-3,TRBJ1-1,CASSLIGGQEAFF
NA,TRBV7-9,TRBJ2-3,CASSLGLGADTQYF
TRBD1,TRBV19,TRBJ2-1,CASSRWDRGHEQFF
NA,TRBV5-6,TRBJ1-1,CASSLALGRVGTEAFF
NA,TRBV30,TRBJ1-5,CAWSVKVSQHQPQHF
NA,TRBV28,TRBJ1-1,CASSFPGLRDTEAFF
NA,TRBV19,TRBJ2-7,CASSRDYNEQYF
NA,TRBV11-2,TRBJ2-7,CASSLGAVTYEQYF
TRBD1,TRBV28,TRBJ1-1,CASSPGQGIISTEAFF
NA,TRBV12-3/TRBV12-4,TRBJ1-1,CASSLTRATEAFF
NA,TRBV7-2,TRBJ1-4,CASSPRGGYEKLFF
TRBD2,TRBV30,TRBJ2-3,CAWRQTSGADTQYF
TRBD2,TRBV6-4,TRBJ2-3,CASSWTSGGGSTDTQYF
TRBD1,TRBV28,TRBJ1-4,CASTTGGATNEKLFF
NA,TRBV6-5,TRBJ1-5,CASSVGVYQPQHF
NA,TRBV20-1,TRBJ1-6,CSARGESPLHF
NA,TRBV19,TRBJ1-2,CASSQQAVQVNYGYTF
NA,TRBV7-9,TRBJ2-3,CASSLEIDTQYF
NA,TRBV4-1,TRBJ2-5,CASSWNSLETQYF
TRBD1,TRBV14,TRBJ2-3,CASSLAGTGAQYF
NA,TRBV30,TRBJ2-5,CAWSPGQQETQYF
NA,TRBV2,TRBJ2-6,CASSASAGTGANVLTF
NA,TRBV19,TRBJ1-1,CASRSAAGGTEAFF
NA,TRBV28,TRBJ1-5,CASRFTDYQPQHF
NA,TRBV9,TRBJ2-7,CASSPSQTFSYEQYF
NA,TRBV5-1,TRBJ1-3,CASRQTIDSGNTIYF
NA,TRBV5-1,TRBJ1-3,CASQPGPGQSGNTIYF
NA,TRBV29-1,TRBJ2-5,CSVTKGGEETQYF
NA,TRBV21-1,TRBJ2-7,CASSKAAPGQGANEQYF
NA,TRBV19,TRBJ1-4,CASSIPNEKLFF
TRBD1,TRBV6-5,TRBJ2-3,CASKGQGRITDTQYF
NA,TRBV28,TRBJ1-5,CASSRPNQPQHF
NA,TRBV10-3,TRBJ2-3,CAISESMGADGTDTQYF
NA,TRBV28,TRBJ2-7,CASSYGDEQYF
NA,TRBV7-2,TRBJ1-5,CASSLEGFNQPQHF
NA,TRBV4-1,TRBJ1-5,CASSQDRGAQPQHF
TRBD1,TRBV19,TRBJ1-5,CASSIVGQGQPQHF
NA,TRBV30,TRBJ1-4,CAWATGAGNEKLFF
NA,TRBV7-9,TRBJ2-7,CASSLDWVPVF